The 21 T cell receptor beta chains presented below share a single source sample, sequenced in a study of blood T cell repertoires in COVID-19. Some clones are missing from TCRdb's copy, which holds only in-frame ones; the method was immunoSEQ multiplex PCR. The sample has approximately 210,000 clones, about 89% seen once. Sequencing used peripheral blood. Receptor source: a woman aged 40 to 50 with acute or convalescent COVID-19.

This chain joins TRBV24-1 and TRBJ1-1, with a tentative D call TRBD1 (5 bases). The CDR3 totals 12 residues. Germline V gives CDR1 KGHDR, CDR2 SFDVKD. V lost 8 bases, J lost 7 bases, and 13 bases lay in between. The CDR3 nucleotides read TGTGCCACCACGGGGACCGGGGGTGAAGCTTTCTTT. Translated: CATTGTGGEAFF.

The V call is TRBV5-1, the J call TRBJ2-5; 9 positions match TRBD2. The CDR3 covers 17 residues. Trimming at V came to 0 bases and at J to 4 bases, leaving 10 bases not matched to a gene. Germline CDR1 is SGHRS and CDR2 is YFSETQ. CDR3 in amino acids: CASSLGLAAGWRETQYF. The DNA for the CDR3 is TGCGCCAGCAGCTTGGGACTAGCGGCGGGGTGGCGAGAGACCCAGTACTTC.

The chain has TRBV5-1 and TRBJ2-5, with 9 bases matching TRBD2. J gave up 4 bases and V 6 bases, and 10 bases lay outside the gene matches. The CDR3 has 15 amino acids. Germline lookup yields CDR1 SGHRS and CDR2 YFSETQ. CDR3 sequence (DNA): TGCGCCAGCAACCCACTCGCGGGGGGGCGAGAGACCCAGTACTTC. Its translation is CASNPLAGGRETQYF.

The chain links TRBV2 to TRBJ1-1; 7 nucleotides align to TRBD1. Looked up from germline, CDR1 is SNHLY and CDR2 is FYNNEI. The CDR3 contains 13 residues. Trimming cost V 4 bases and J 1 base; bases outside gene matches: 0. CDR3: CASSGDRNTEAFF. The CDR3 bases are TGTGCCAGCAGTGGGGACAGGAACACTGAAGCTTTCTTT. The full variable domain, in which reference TRBV2 and TRBJ1-1 provide the parts outside the CDR3, is EPEVTQTPSHQVTQMGQEVILRCVPISNHLYFYWYRQILGQKVEFLVSFYNNEISEKSEIFDDQFSVERPDGSNFTLKIRSTKLEDSAMYFCASSGDRNTEAFFGQGTRLTVV.

This chain joins TRBV7-9 and TRBJ2-5; 7 nucleotides match TRBD1. After removal of 5 bases from V and 3 bases from J, the junction contained 6 bases not matched to a gene. This CDR3 is built from 14 residues. Germline V gene data show CDR1 as SEHNR and CDR2 as FQNEAQ (reference sequence). The CDR3 loop is CASSEGQIKETQYF. As DNA, the CDR3 is TGTGCCAGCAGCGAGGGACAGATAAAAGAGACCCAGTACTTC.

The chain joins TRBV7-9 to TRBJ1-4; 7 bases match TRBD1. V was pared by 1 base and J by 5 bases, with 13 bases of the junction left unmatched. This CDR3 has 18 amino acids. CDR1 is SEHNR and CDR2 is FQNEAQ in the germline V gene (reference sequence). CDR3 nucleotides: TGTGCCAGCAGCTTAGGACCCCTCGACAGGGTATCGAATGAAAAACTGTTTTTT. As protein: CASSLGPLDRVSNEKLFF.

V and J are TRBV5-8 and TRBJ1-2; no reliable D call. From germline, CDR1 is SGHTS and CDR2 YDEGEE. V lost 0 bases and J lost 4, with 10 bases in between. This CDR3 spans 14 amino acids. The CDR3 region has the DNA TGTGCCAGCAGCTTGGTGGGTGGCGGCTATGGCTACACCTTC. Encoded protein: CASSLVGGGYGYTF.

The CDR3 region is CASSRVSYEQYV. The CDR3 nucleotides read TGTGCCAGCAGTCGAGTCTCCTACGAGCAGTACGTC. This rearrangement joins TRBV6-2 or TRBV6-3 to TRBJ2-7; D not certain. V was trimmed by 5 bases and J by 0 bases, leaving 5 bases between them. Germline lookup yields CDR1 MNHEY and CDR2 SVGEGT. This CDR3 region has 12 residues.

V usage is TRBV29-1 and J usage is TRBJ1-5; 10 bases line up with TRBD1. From germline, CDR1 is SQVTM and CDR2 ANQGSEA. CDR3 size: 15 residues. The V and J ends lost 4 bases and 1 base, in that order; junction bases with no gene match: 4. DNA of the CDR3: TGCAGCGTTGGGGGACAGGGGACGAGCAATCAGCCCCAGCATTTT. This encodes CSVGGQGTSNQPQHF.

The chain links TRBV27 to TRBJ2-5; possibly TRBD2 for D (7 bases). Germline assignment: CDR1 MNHEY and CDR2 SMNVEV (reference sequence). This CDR3 spans 15 amino acids. V gave up 6 bases and J gave up 7 bases, with 21 bases separating them. CDR3 loop: CASRSVGGGLGTQYF. The CDR3 DNA follows: TGTGCCAGCAGATCCGTTGGGGGGGGCCTAGGGACCCAGTACTTC.

The chain's CDR3 is CASSVSVVGGKGTQYF. The CDR3 DNA follows: TGTGCCAGCAGCGTGAGTGTGGTGGGGGGAAAGGGTACGCAGTATTTT. The V and J genes are TRBV9 and TRBJ2-3, with D possibly matching TRBD2 (6 bases). Germline V gene lookup returns CDR1 SGDLS and CDR2 YYNGEE. The CDR3 is 16 amino acids. The V gene lost 2 bases and the J gene lost 8 bases, with 21 bases spanning the gap.

This chain links TRBV25-1 with TRBJ1-2, with D tentatively TRBD1 (5 bases). V was trimmed by 7 bases and J by 8 bases, leaving 14 bases between them. The CDR3 has 12 residues. CDR1 is MGHDK, CDR2 SYGVNS, per germline. DNA of the CDR3: TGTGCCAGCAATGGGGGGGTCCGGGGCTACACCTTC. This sequence encodes CASNGGVRGYTF.

This chain joins TRBV6-4 and TRBJ2-2, with TRBD2 matching 11 bases. The CDR3 has 18 amino acids. V lost 5 bases, J lost 2 bases, and 10 bases stayed unmatched. Germline V gene lookup returns CDR1 MRHNA and CDR2 SNTAGT. The CDR3 sequence: CASSTTGLAAANTGELFF. CDR3 DNA: TGTGCCAGCAGTACCACGGGACTAGCGGCCGCTAACACCGGGGAGCTGTTTTTT.

This clone showed up many times. V gene TRBV19 combines with J gene TRBJ1-4; 9 nucleotides align to TRBD1. The CDR3 has 15 amino acids. Germline V lookup: CDR1 LNHDA, CDR2 SQIVND (reference sequence). Trimming cost V 5 bases and J 10 bases; bases outside gene matches: 11. In nucleotides, the CDR3 is TGTGCCAGTAGTCCTCCGGGACAGGGTCGGGCAAAACTGTTTTTT. Amino acids: CASSPPGQGRAKLFF.

The chain joins TRBV11-2 to TRBJ2-1, with 8 bases aligning to TRBD2. V trimming: 5 bases; J trimming: 9 bases; junction bases outside the gene matches: 12. The CDR3 totals 15 residues. Germline V lookup: CDR1 SGHAT, CDR2 FQNNGV. CDR3 protein: CASSPEGGGRGEQFF. The CDR3 DNA is TGTGCCAGCAGCCCGGAGGGCGGGGGGCGCGGTGAGCAGTTCTTC.

V is TRBV7-7 and J is TRBJ1-2, with a possible D match to TRBD1 (5 bases). The CDR3 totals 17 residues. The germline gives CDR1 SSHAT, CDR2 FNYEAQ (reference sequence). Trimming left V 2 bases short and J 2 bases short, with 18 bases between. The CDR3 loop is CASSLMEETRGNYGYTF. The CDR3 DNA is TGTGCCAGCAGCTTAATGGAGGAAACTCGGGGGAACTATGGCTACACCTTC.

The chain combines TRBV12-3 or TRBV12-4 with TRBJ1-3, with 7 bases matching TRBD1. The CDR3 has 13 amino acids. Trimming removed 8 bases from V and 1 base from J; junction bases left unmatched: 2. This chain's CDR3 is CASLTGSGNTIYF. The DNA for the CDR3 is TGTGCCAGCCTGACAGGGTCTGGAAACACCATATATTTT.

The sample holds a few counts of this clone. This chain uses TRBV9 with TRBJ2-1; D is uncertain. V shed 0 bases and J shed 7 bases, with 8 bases lying between them. The germline V gene encodes CDR1 SGDLS and CDR2 YYNGEE. CDR3 size: 13 residues. This chain's CDR3 is CASSVAPRNEQFF. CDR3 coding DNA: TGTGCCAGCAGCGTAGCCCCCAGGAATGAGCAGTTCTTC.

This chain uses TRBV7-2 with TRBJ2-3, with 9 bases aligning to TRBD1. CDR1 is SGHTA, CDR2 FQGNSA, per germline. CDR3 length: 15 amino acids. The V and J ends lost 5 bases and 4 bases, in that order; junction bases with no gene match: 7. In DNA form, the CDR3 reads TGTGCCAGCAGCCACTCCCGACAGGGGGCAGATACGCAGTATTTT. As protein: CASSHSRQGADTQYF. Using reference TRBV7-2 and TRBJ2-3 for the parts outside the CDR3, the full variable domain is GAGVSQSPSNKVTEKGKDVELRCDPISGHTALYWYRQSLGQGLEFLIYFQGNSAPDKSGLPSDRFSAERTGGSVSTLTIQRTQQEDSAVYLCASSHSRQGADTQYFGPGTRLTVL.

V and J are TRBV5-4 and TRBJ1-1, with D tentatively TRBD1 (6 bases). Germline-derived CDR1 and CDR2 are SGHNT and YYREEE (reference sequence). V lost 3 bases and J lost 8, with 8 bases in between. The CDR3 has 11 amino acids. CDR3 loop: CASSWQGEAFF. The CDR3 bases are TGTGCCAGCAGCTGGCAGGGGGAAGCTTTCTTT. Together with reference TRBV5-4 and TRBJ1-1, the CDR3 gives the full variable domain: ETGVTQSPTHLIKTRGQQVTLRCSSQSGHNTVSWYQQALGQGPQFIFQYYREEENGRGNFPPRFSGLQFPNYSSELNVNALELDDSALYLCASSWQGEAFFGQGTRLTVV.

The chain is built from TRBV7-2 and TRBJ2-2, with a possible D match to TRBD1 (7 bases). Trimming removed 2 bases at V and 4 bases at J, with 17 bases between. This CDR3 comprises 17 residues. The germline gives CDR1 SGHTA, CDR2 FQGNSA. The CDR3 sequence: CASSLHQEGATTGELFF. The CDR3 bases are TGTGCCAGCAGCTTACACCAGGAGGGGGCTACCACCGGGGAGCTGTTTTTT.